The 18 T cell receptor beta chains given below trace back to one sample, sequenced in a study of blood T cell repertoires in COVID-19. Clones were read by immunoSEQ multiplex PCR, and TCRdb kept only the in-frame ones, dropping some. The table lists tens of thousands of clones, about 73% of them singletons. Sequenced: peripheral blood. Source of these receptors: a woman aged 45 to 65 with active or convalescent COVID-19.

The CDR3 coding sequence is TGCAGCGTTGGGACAGGGAGACTAGCGGGAGGGGATCAAGCCGGGCAGTTCTTC. This translates into CSVGTGRLAGGDQAGQFF. The chain employs TRBV29-1 and TRBJ2-1, with 14 bases that match TRBD2. The CDR3 length is 18 residues. The germline V gene encodes CDR1 SQVTM and CDR2 ANQGSEA. V shed 4 bases, J shed 12 bases, and the junction held 20 bases outside the gene matches.

The chain employs TRBV6-1 and TRBJ2-7, with a weak D call TRBD1 (6 bases). Per germline, CDR1 MNHNS and CDR2 SASEGT. The ends were cut back, 0 bases at V and 3 bases at J, with 15 bases in the middle. CDR3 size: 16 residues. This chain's CDR3 is CASSEAWGIGGYEQYF. CDR3 coding DNA: TGTGCCAGCAGTGAAGCGTGGGGGATAGGGGGCTACGAGCAGTACTTC.

The chain combines TRBV30 with TRBJ1-2; the match to TRBD1 covers 7 bases. V was clipped by 3 bases and J by 8 bases; unmatched bases: 12. The CDR3 sequence is 14 residues long. Looked up from germline, CDR1 is GTSNPN and CDR2 is SVGIG (reference sequence). The CDR3 region has the DNA TGTGCCTGGAGGGAGCTGGACAGGTCGTCGGGCTACACCTTC. Residues: CAWRELDRSSGYTF.

The rearrangement joins TRBV9 to TRBJ2-1; 12 bases align to TRBD2. CDR3 length: 15 residues. CDR1 and CDR2 (germline): SGDLS, YYNGEE. The junction had 8 bases not matched to a gene; V was cut back by 4 bases and J by 9 bases. CDR3 sequence reads: CASSLTSGSGGEQFF. CDR3 coding DNA: TGTGCCAGCAGCCTGACTAGCGGGAGCGGGGGTGAGCAGTTCTTC.

The chain has TRBV30 and TRBJ1-2; TRBD1 agrees at 9 bases. Trimming cost V 3 bases and J 7 bases; bases outside gene matches: 9. Germline assignment: CDR1 GTSNPN and CDR2 SVGIG (reference sequence). The CDR3 contains 14 residues. The CDR3 DNA sequence: TGTGCCTGGAGCACCGGGACAGGGTTGAGTGGCTACACCTTC. As protein: CAWSTGTGLSGYTF.

This clone was observed at least ten times. V and J are TRBV11-2 and TRBJ2-2, with D maybe TRBD2 (6 bases). Germline V gene lookup returns CDR1 SGHAT and CDR2 FQNNGV. The V gene lost 1 base and the J gene lost 2 bases, with 17 bases spanning the gap. CDR3 length: 18 residues. For the CDR3, the DNA is TGTGCCAGCAGCTTAGTTCGGGGAGGCAGCTATAACACCGGGGAGCTGTTTTTT. Translation gives CASSLVRGGSYNTGELFF. Using reference TRBV11-2 and TRBJ2-2 for the parts outside the CDR3, the full variable domain is EAGVAQSPRYKIIEKRQSVAFWCNPISGHATLYWYQQILGQGPKLLIQFQNNGVVDDSQLPKDRFSAERLKGVDSTLKIQPAKLEDSAVYLCASSLVRGGSYNTGELFFGEGSRLTVL.

V gene TRBV7-6 combines with J gene TRBJ2-1; 8 bases are a match to TRBD2. Trimming at V came to 5 bases and at J to 4 bases, leaving 10 bases not matched to a gene. Germline loops: CDR1 SGHVS, CDR2 FNYEAQ. The CDR3 sequence is 16 residues long. The CDR3 coding sequence is TGTGCCAGCAGCCCCAGCGGGGGTGGGCGATACAATGAGCAGTTCTTC. Amino acids: CASSPSGGGRYNEQFF.

The chain carries TRBV2 and TRBJ1-1; perhaps TRBD1 as D (5 bases). V shed 9 bases and J shed 8 bases, with 13 bases lying between them. CDR3 length equals 11 residues. Germline V gene lookup returns CDR1 SNHLY and CDR2 FYNNEI. DNA of the CDR3: TGTGCCAGTACGACAGAGAACGAAGCTTTCTTT. It codes for CASTTENEAFF.

For the CDR3, the DNA is TGTGCCACGCAGGGGTGGGCCGGGGAGCTGTTTTTT. It yields the protein CATQGWAGELFF. V gene TRBV24-1 combines with J gene TRBJ2-2; a possible D gene is TRBD1 (6 bases). Germline values: CDR1 KGHDR, CDR2 SFDVKD. The CDR3 runs 12 residues. Trimming shortened V by 10 bases and J by 6 bases, and 11 bases separated the two germline ends.

V and J are TRBV18 and TRBJ1-1; D gene uncertain. Trimming stripped 3 bases from V and 0 bases from J, with 11 bases between. Germline CDR1 is KGHSH and CDR2 is LQKENI. The CDR3 is made up of 15 amino acids. The DNA for the CDR3 is TGTGCCAGCTCACCGGGCAGGTCTTTGAACACTGAAGCTTTCTTT. Translation: CASSPGRSLNTEAFF.

V is TRBV2 and J is TRBJ2-7; TRBD2 agrees at 10 bases. The CDR3 runs 14 residues. The V segment lost 6 bases and the J segment 6 bases; nucleotides outside the gene matches: 8. Germline CDR1 SNHLY, CDR2 FYNNEI. CDR3 DNA sequence: TGTGCCAGCAGGTGGGGGACTAGCGCCGTCGAGCAGTACTTC. This translates into CASRWGTSAVEQYF.

V and J are TRBV5-1 and TRBJ2-5; 10 nucleotides line up with TRBD1. The length of the CDR3 is 15 residues. With V trimmed by 3 bases and J by 4 bases, 6 bases remained unmatched. Germline lookup yields CDR1 SGHRS and CDR2 YFSETQ. DNA of the CDR3: TGCGCCAGCAGCTCCTCTGGACAGGGGGGAGAGACCCAGTACTTC. This sequence encodes CASSSSGQGGETQYF.

The J gene is TRBJ2-1, the V gene TRBV11-2; the match to TRBD2 covers 14 bases. The CDR3 contains 15 residues. The V gene's germline CDR1 is SGHAT and CDR2 FQNNGV. J gave up 7 bases and V 7 bases, and 6 bases lay outside the gene matches. The CDR3 is CASTLTSGRGNEQFF. CDR3 sequence (DNA): TGTGCCAGCACCCTGACTAGCGGGAGGGGGAATGAGCAGTTCTTC.

The genes are TRBV30 and TRBJ1-5, with D maybe TRBD1 (6 bases). Deletions cut 4 bases from V and 7 bases from J, with 11 bases between. This CDR3 is built from 12 residues. Germline lookup yields CDR1 GTSNPN and CDR2 SVGIG (reference sequence). CDR3 bases: TGTGCCTGGAATTATCAGGGGCAGCCCCAGCATTTT. This codes for CAWNYQGQPQHF.

This chain uses TRBV3-1 (or the pseudogene TRBV3-2) with TRBJ2-1, with 8 bases identical to TRBD2. This CDR3 region has 16 residues. V lost 1 base, J lost 2 bases, and 4 bases stayed unmatched. Germline lookup yields CDR1 LGHDT and CDR2 YNNKEL (reference sequence). The CDR3 coding sequence is TGTGCCAGCAGCCAAGGGCTAGCGGGTACCTACAATGAGCAGTTCTTC. Its protein is CASSQGLAGTYNEQFF.

The V gene is TRBV7-9, the J gene TRBJ1-4, with D possibly matching TRBD1 (6 bases). Trimming took off 4 bases at V and 4 bases at J, with 13 bases between the two ends. This CDR3 region has 15 residues. Germline V gives CDR1 SEHNR, CDR2 FQNEAQ (reference sequence). CDR3 nucleotides: TGTGCCAGCAGCTCAAGGACAGAATATAATGAAAAACTGTTTTTT. Its translation: CASSSRTEYNEKLFF.

The chain recombines TRBV29-1 with TRBJ2-3; D not certain. Trimming removed 4 bases from V and 1 base from J, with 6 bases in between. Germline-derived CDR1 and CDR2 are SQVTM and ANQGSEA. CDR3 length equals 12 residues. In nucleotides, the CDR3 is TGCAGCGTTGCTAGAGGCACAGATACGCAGTATTTT. Amino acid sequence: CSVARGTDTQYF.

The chain uses TRBV6-5 and TRBJ2-2; D is undetermined. The V gene's germline CDR1 is MNHEY and CDR2 SVGAGI. This CDR3 spans 12 amino acids. V gave up 10 bases and J gave up 4 bases, with 10 bases separating them. This CDR3 reads CATHTGTGELFF. DNA of the CDR3: TGTGCCACTCATACGGGCACCGGGGAGCTGTTTTTT.